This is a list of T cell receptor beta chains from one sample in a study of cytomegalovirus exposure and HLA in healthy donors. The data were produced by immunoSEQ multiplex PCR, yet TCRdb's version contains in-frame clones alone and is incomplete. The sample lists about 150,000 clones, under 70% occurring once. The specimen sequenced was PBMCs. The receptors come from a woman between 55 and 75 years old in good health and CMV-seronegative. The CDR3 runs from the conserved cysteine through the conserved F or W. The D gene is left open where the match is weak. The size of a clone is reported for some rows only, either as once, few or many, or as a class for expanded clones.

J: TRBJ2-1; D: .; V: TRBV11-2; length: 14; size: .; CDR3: CASSFAERYNEQFF; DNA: TGTGCCAGCAGCTTCGCGGAGCGATACAATGAGCAGTTCTTC
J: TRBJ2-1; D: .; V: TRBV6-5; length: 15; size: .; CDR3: CASSYSRGPYNEQFF; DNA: TGTGCCAGCAGTTACTCGCGGGGACCTTACAATGAGCAGTTCTTC
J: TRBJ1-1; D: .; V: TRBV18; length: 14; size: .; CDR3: CASSQLGQNTEAFF; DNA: TGTGCCAGCTCACAACTGGGACAGAACACTGAAGCTTTCTTT
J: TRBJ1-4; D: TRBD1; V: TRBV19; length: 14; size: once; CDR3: CASNPGTGNEKLFF; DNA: TGTGCCAGTAACCCCGGGACAGGGAATGAAAAACTGTTTTTT
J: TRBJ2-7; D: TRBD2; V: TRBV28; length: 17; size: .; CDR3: CASSFVRLAGGTYEQYF; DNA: TGTGCCAGCAGTTTCGTGAGACTAGCGGGAGGTACCTACGAGCAGTACTTC
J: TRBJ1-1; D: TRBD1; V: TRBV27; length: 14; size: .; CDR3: CASSLGTGGMRAFF; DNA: TGTGCCAGCAGTTTGGGGACAGGGGGGATGCGAGCTTTCTTT
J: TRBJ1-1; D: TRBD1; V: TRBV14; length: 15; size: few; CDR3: CASSLRTGRNTEAFF; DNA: TGTGCCAGCAGCCTACGGACAGGTAGGAACACTGAAGCTTTCTTT
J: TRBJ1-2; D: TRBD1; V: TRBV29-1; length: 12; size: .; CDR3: CSSDRGPYGYTF; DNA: TGCAGCTCGGACAGGGGCCCCTATGGCTACACCTTC
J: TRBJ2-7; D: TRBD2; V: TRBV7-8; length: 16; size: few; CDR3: CASSLGVGLAPYEQYF; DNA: TGTGCCAGCAGCTTAGGGGTGGGACTAGCCCCCTACGAGCAGTACTTC
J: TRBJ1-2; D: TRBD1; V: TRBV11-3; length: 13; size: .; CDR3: CASSDRTGEGYTF; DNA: TGTGCCAGCAGCGACCGGACAGGGGAGGGCTACACCTTC
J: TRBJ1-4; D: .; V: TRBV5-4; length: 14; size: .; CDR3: CASSLANSNEKLFF; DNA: TGTGCCAGCAGCTTGGCCAACTCGAATGAAAAACTGTTTTTT
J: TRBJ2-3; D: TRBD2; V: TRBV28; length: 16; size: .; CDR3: CASSLGLAGRTDTQYF; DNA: TGTGCCAGCAGTCTAGGGCTAGCGGGCCGCACAGATACGCAGTATTTT
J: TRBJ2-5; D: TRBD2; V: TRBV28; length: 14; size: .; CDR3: CASGASGRSMEQYF; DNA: TGTGCCAGCGGGGCTAGCGGGAGGTCTATGGAGCAGTACTTC
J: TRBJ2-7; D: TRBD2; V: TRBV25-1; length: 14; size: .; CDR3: CASSERAGPYEQYF; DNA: TGTGCCAGCAGTGAGCGAGCGGGACCCTACGAGCAGTACTTC
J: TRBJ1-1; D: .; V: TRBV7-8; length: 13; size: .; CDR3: CASSSQQVAEAFF; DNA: TGTGCCAGCAGCTCTCAACAGGTGGCTGAAGCTTTCTTT
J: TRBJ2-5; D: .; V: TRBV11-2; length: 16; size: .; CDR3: CASSLDGGAQRETQYF; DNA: TGTGCCAGCAGCTTAGATGGGGGGGCGCAAAGGGAGACCCAGTACTTC
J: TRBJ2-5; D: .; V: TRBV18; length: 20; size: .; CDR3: CASSPTLGQGSGCVQETQYF; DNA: TGTGCCAGCTCACCGACACTGGGGCAGGGCTCTGGTTGCGTTCAAGAGACCCAGTACTTC
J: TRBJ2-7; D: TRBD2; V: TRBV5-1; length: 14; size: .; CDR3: CASSLGGGPYEQYF; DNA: TGCGCCAGCAGCTTGGGCGGGGGGCCCTACGAGCAGTACTTC
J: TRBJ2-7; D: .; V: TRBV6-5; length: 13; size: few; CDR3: CASRRGGDYEQYF; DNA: TGTGCCAGCAGGCGAGGGGGGGACTACGAGCAGTACTTC
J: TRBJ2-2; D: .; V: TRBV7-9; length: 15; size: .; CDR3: CASSLGQGYTGELFF; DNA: TGTGCCAGCAGCTTAGGCCAGGGATACACCGGGGAGCTGTTTTTT